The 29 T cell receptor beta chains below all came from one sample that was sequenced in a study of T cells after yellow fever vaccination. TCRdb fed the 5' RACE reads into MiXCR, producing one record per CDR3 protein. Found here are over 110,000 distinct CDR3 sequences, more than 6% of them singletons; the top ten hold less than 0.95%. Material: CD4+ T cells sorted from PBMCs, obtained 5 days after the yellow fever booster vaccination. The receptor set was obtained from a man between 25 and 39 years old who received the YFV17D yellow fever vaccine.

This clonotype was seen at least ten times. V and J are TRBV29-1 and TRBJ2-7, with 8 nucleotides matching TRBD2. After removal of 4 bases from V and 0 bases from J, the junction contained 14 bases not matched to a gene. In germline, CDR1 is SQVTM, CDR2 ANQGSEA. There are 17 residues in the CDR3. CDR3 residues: CSVARLLASGYSYEQYF. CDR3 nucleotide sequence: TGCAGCGTTGCTCGGTTATTGGCTAGCGGGTACTCCTACGAGCAGTACTTC.

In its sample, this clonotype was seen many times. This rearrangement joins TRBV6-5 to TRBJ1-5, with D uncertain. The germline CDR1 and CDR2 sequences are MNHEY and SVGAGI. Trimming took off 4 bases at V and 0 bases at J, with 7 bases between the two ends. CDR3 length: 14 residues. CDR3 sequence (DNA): TGTGCCAGCAGTTCAAGTAATAGCAATCAGCCCCAGCATTTT. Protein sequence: CASSSSNSNQPQHF.

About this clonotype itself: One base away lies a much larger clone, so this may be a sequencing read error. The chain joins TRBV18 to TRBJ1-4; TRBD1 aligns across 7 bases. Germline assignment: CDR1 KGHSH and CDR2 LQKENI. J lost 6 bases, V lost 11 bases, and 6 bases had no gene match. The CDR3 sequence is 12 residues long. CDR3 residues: CAGRTGDEKLFF. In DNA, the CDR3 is TGTGCCGGCCGAACAGGGGATGAAAAACTGTTTTTT.

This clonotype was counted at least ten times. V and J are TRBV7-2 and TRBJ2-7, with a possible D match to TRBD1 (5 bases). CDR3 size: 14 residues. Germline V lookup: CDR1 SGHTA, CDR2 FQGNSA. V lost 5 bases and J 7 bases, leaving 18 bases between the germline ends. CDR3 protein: CASSLSTAKKEQYF. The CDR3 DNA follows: TGTGCCAGCAGCCTCTCGACAGCTAAGAAAGAGCAGTACTTC.

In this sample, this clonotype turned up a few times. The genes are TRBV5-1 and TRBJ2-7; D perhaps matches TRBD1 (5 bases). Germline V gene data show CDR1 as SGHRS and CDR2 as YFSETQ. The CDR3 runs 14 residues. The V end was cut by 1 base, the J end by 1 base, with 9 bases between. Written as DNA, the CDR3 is TGCGCCAGCAGCTTGAGCAGGGCTTCCTACGAGCAGTACTTC. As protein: CASSLSRASYEQYF.

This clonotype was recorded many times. The CDR3 protein is CASRPRAGPLHF. Here the CDR3 DNA reads TGTGCCAGCAGGCCGCGGGCCGGGCCCCTCCACTTT. The chain carries TRBV27 and TRBJ1-6; D call uncertain. Germline lookup yields CDR1 MNHEY and CDR2 SMNVEV (reference sequence). V was pared by 6 bases and J by 13 bases, with 13 bases between. This CDR3 has 12 residues.

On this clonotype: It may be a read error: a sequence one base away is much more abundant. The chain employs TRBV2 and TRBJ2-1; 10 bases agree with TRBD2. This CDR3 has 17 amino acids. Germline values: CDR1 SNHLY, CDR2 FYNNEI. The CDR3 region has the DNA TGTGCCATCAGTGTTAGCGGGAGGCCATACTCCTACAATGAGCAGTTCTTC. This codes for CAISVSGRPYSYNEQFF.

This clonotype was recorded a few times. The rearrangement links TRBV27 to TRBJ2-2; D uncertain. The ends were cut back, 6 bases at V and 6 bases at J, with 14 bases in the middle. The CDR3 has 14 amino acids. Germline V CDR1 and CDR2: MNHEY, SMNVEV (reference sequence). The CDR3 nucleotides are TGTGCCAGCAGACTTACTCAGTCTTCCGGGGAGCTGTTTTTT. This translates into CASRLTQSSGELFF.

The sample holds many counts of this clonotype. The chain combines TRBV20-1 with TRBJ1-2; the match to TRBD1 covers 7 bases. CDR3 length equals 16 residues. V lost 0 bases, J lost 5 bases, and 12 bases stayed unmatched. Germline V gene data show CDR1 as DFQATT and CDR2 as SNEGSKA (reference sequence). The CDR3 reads CSARDTRRGGGYGYTF. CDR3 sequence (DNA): TGCAGTGCTAGAGATACCCGGAGAGGGGGCGGATATGGCTACACCTTC.

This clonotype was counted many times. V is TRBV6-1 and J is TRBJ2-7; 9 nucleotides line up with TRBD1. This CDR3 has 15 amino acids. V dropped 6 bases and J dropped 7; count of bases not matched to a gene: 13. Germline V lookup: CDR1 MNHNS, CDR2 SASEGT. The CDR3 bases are TGTGCCAGCAGCTCTCCTCCGGGACAGGGATCAGAGCAGTACTTC. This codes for CASSSPPGQGSEQYF.

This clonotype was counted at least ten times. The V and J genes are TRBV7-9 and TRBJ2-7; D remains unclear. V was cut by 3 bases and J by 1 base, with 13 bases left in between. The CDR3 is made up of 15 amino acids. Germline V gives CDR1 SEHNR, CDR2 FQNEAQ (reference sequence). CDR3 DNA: TGTGCCAGCAGCTTCCGATCGGGCCTATCCTACGAGCAGTACTTC. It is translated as CASSFRSGLSYEQYF.

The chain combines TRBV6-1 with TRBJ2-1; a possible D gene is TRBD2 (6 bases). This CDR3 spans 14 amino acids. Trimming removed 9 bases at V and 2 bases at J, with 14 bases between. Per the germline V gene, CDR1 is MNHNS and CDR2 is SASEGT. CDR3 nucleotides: TGTGCCAGTATACAGCCGGGGGCCTACAATGAGCAGTTCTTC. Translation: CASIQPGAYNEQFF.

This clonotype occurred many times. CDR3 coding DNA: TGTGCCAGCACCCCCCCAGCGGGAGATTTAGAGCAGTACTTC. Amino acids: CASTPPAGDLEQYF. The genes are TRBV12-3 or TRBV12-4 and TRBJ2-7, with 8 nucleotides matching TRBD2. CDR3 length: 14 amino acids. The V and J ends lost 7 bases and 7 bases, in that order; junction bases with no gene match: 12.

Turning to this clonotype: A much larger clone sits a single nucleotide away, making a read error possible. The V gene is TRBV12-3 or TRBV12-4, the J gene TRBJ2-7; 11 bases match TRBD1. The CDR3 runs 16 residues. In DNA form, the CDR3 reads TGTGGCAGCAGTTTTAGGACAGGGGGCGCTGGTTACGAGCAGTACTTC. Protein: CGSSFRTGGAGYEQYF.

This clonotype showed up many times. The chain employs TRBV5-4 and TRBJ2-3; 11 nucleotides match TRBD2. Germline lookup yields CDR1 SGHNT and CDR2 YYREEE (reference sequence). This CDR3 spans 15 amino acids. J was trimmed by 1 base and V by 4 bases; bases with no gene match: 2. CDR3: CASSQLAGGTDTQYF. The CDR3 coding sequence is TGTGCCAGCAGCCAACTAGCGGGGGGCACAGATACGCAGTATTTT.

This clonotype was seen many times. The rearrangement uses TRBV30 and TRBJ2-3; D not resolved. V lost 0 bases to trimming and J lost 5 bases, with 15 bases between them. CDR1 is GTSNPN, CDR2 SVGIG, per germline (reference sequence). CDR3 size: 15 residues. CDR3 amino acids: CAWSVSGPEVDTQYF. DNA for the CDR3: TGTGCCTGGAGTGTATCCGGTCCCGAAGTAGATACGCAGTATTTT.

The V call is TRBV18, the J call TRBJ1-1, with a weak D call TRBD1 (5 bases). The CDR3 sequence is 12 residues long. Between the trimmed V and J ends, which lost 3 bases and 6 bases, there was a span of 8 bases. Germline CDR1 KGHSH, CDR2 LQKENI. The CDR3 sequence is CASSPLGAEAFF. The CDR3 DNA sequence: TGTGCCAGCTCACCCCTGGGGGCTGAAGCTTTCTTT. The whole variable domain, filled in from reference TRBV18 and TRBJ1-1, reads NAGVMQNPRHLVRRRGQEARLRCSPMKGHSHVYWYRQLPEEGLKFMVYLQKENIIDESGMPKERFSAEFPKEGPSILRIQQVVRGDSAAYFCASSPLGAEAFFGQGTRLTVV.

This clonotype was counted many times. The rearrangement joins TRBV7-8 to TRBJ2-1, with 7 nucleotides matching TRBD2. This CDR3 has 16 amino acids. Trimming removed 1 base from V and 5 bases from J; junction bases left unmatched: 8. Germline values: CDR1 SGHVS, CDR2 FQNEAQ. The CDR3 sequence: CASSLVRRELNNEQFF. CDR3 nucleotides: TGTGCCAGCAGCTTAGTTCGGCGGGAGCTAAACAATGAGCAGTTCTTC.

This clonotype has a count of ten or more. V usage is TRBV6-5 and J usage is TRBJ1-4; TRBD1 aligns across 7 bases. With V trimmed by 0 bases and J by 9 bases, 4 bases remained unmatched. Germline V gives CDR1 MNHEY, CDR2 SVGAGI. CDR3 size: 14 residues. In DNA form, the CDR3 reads TGTGCCAGCAGTTACTCGGAGGGGGCCAAAAAACTGTTTTTT. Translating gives CASSYSEGAKKLFF.

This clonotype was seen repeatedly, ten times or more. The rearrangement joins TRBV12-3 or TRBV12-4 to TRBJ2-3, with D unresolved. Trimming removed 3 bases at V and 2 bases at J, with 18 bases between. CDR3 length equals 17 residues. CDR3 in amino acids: CASSFRAQLTYTDTQYF. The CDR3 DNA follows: TGTGCCAGCAGTTTCCGGGCCCAACTAACATACACAGATACGCAGTATTTT.

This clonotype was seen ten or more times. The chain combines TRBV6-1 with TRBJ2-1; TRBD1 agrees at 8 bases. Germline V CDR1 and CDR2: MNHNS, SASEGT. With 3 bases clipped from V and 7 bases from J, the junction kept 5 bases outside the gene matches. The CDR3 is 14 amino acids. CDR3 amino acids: CASSELTGDNEQFF. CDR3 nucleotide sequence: TGTGCCAGCAGTGAGCTGACAGGGGATAATGAGCAGTTCTTC.

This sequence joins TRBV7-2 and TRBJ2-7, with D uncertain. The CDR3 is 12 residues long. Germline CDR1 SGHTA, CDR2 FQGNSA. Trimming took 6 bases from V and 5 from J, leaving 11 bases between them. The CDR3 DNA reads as TGTGCCAGCAGTCACGCCTCTGACGAGCAGTACTTC. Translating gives CASSHASDEQYF.

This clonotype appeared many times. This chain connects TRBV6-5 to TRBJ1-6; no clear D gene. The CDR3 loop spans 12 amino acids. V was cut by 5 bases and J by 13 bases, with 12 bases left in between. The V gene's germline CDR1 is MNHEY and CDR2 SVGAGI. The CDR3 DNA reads TGTGCCAGCAGTCCCAATTCACTCCCCCTCCACTTT. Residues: CASSPNSLPLHF.

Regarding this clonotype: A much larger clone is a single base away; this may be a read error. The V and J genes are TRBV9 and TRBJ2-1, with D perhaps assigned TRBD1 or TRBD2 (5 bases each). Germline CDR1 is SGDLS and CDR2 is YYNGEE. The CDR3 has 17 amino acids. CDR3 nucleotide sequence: TGTACCAGCAGCCAATTGGGGGTGGGGCGCTCCTACAATGAGCAGTTCTTC. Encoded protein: CTSSQLGVGRSYNEQFF.

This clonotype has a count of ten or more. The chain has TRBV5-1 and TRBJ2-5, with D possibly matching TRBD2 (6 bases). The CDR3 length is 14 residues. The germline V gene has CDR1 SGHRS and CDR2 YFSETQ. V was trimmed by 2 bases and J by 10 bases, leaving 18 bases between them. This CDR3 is CASSLLRDSGDQYF. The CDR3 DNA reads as TGCGCCAGCAGCTTATTACGGGACTCCGGGGACCAGTACTTC.

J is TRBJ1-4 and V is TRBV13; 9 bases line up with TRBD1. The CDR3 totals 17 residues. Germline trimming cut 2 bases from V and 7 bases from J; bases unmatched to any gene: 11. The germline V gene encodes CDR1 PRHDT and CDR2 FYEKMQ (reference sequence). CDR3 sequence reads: CASSLRLPGQGGEKLFF. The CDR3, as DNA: TGTGCCAGCAGCTTAAGACTGCCGGGACAGGGCGGTGAAAAACTGTTTTTT.

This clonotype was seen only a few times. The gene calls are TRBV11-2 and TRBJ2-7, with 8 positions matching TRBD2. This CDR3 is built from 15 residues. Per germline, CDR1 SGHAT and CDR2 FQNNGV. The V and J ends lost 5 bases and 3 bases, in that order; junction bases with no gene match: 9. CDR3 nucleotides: TGTGCCAGCAGCCGACTTAGCGGGAAACTCTACGAGCAGTACTTC. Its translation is CASSRLSGKLYEQYF.

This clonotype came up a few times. This CDR3 is CSAHIRQGANNEQFF. As DNA, the CDR3 is TGCAGTGCCCATATCCGACAGGGGGCCAACAATGAGCAGTTCTTC. This chain uses TRBV20-1 with TRBJ2-1, with 10 bases that match TRBD1. The CDR3 contains 15 residues. Trimming at V came to 6 bases and at J to 5 bases, leaving 10 bases not matched to a gene. CDR1 and CDR2 from the germline V gene are DFQATT and SNEGSKA (reference sequence).

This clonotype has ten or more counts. CDR3 coding DNA: TGTGCCATCAGTGAGCAGGGACTAGTAAGTCGCGAGCAGTACTTC. Amino acids: CAISEQGLVSREQYF. This chain joins TRBV10-3 and TRBJ2-7, with 8 bases matching TRBD2. Trimming took 2 bases from V and 6 from J; bases not matched to a gene: 9. CDR1 and CDR2 (germline): ENHRY, SYGVKD. This CDR3 spans 15 amino acids.